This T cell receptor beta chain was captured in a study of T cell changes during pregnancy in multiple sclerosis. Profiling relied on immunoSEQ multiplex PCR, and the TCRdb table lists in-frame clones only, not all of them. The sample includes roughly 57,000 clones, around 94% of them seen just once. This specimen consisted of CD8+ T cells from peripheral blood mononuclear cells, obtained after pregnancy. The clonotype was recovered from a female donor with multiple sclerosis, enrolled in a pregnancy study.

The CDR3 nucleotides read TGCGCCAGCAGCCAAGTAATCTCAGCGGGAAGGGTGCGGGAGACCCAGTACTTC. Its protein product is CASSQVISAGRVRETQYF. The rearrangement uses TRBV4-1 and TRBJ2-5, with 7 bases aligning to TRBD2. The junction had 16 bases not matched to a gene; V was cut back by 1 base and J by 5 bases. The CDR3 consists of 18 residues. Germline V lookup: CDR1 MGHRA, CDR2 YSYEKL.